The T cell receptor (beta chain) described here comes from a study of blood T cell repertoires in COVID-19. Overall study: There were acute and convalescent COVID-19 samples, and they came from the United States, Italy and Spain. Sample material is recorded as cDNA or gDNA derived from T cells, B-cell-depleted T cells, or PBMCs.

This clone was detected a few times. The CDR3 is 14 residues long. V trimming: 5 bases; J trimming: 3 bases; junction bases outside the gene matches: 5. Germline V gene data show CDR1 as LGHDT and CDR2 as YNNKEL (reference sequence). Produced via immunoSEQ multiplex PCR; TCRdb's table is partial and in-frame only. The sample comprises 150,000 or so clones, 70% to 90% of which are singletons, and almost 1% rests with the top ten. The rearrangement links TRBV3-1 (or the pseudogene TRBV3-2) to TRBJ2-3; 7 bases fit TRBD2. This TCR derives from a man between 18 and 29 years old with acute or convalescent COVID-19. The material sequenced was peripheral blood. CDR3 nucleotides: TGTGCCAGCAGCAGTCGGGGGGAAACAGATACGCAGTATTTT. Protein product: CASSSRGETDTQYF.